The 17 T cell receptor beta chains in this list originate from one sample, sequenced in a study of molecular identifiers for immune sequencing clone quantification. One entry per CDR3 protein, called by TCRdb with MiXCR from the PCR reads. The data contain approximately 97,000 distinct CDR3 sequences, 20% to 25% of them singletons. The sample consisted of naive CD8+ T cells from blood, with Jurkat cell RNA spiked in. Noted subset: FACS-sorted CD8+CD4-CCR7+CD45RA+ naive T cells. These receptors all stem from a human donor in good health. Some libraries in this study had Jurkat cell RNA spiked in.

This clonotype was counted many times. The rearrangement uses TRBV6-2 or TRBV6-3 and TRBJ1-1, with D uncertain. The CDR3 extends over 12 amino acids. Germline lookup yields CDR1 MNHEY and CDR2 SVGEGT. The V end was cut by 0 bases, the J end by 7 bases, with 6 bases between. CDR3 protein: CASSYSEVEAFF. In nucleotides, the CDR3 is TGTGCCAGCAGTTACTCAGAAGTTGAAGCTTTCTTT.

This clonotype was seen more than once but under ten times. V usage is TRBV27 and J usage is TRBJ2-7; D possibly uses TRBD1 or TRBD2 (5 bases each). V shed 2 bases and J shed 3 bases, with 14 bases lying between them. Germline-derived CDR1 and CDR2 are MNHEY and SMNVEV (reference sequence). This CDR3 has 15 residues. The chain's CDR3 is CASSLRGPPYYEQYF. In DNA form, the CDR3 reads TGTGCCAGCAGTTTACGGGGCCCCCCGTACTACGAGCAGTACTTC.

Of note for this clonotype: A read error may account for a junction end that differs from germline. This chain links TRBV5-3 with TRBJ2-7; 7 bases fit TRBD1. TRBV5-3 is identified as an open reading frame with a role that is uncertain. CDR3 length: 14 amino acids. The DNA for the CDR3 is TGTGCCAGCAGCTGGGACAGAGGATCCTACGAGCAGTACTTC. Protein product: CASSWDRGSYEQYF.

Of note for this clonotype: With a much larger clone just one base away, this may be a read error. V and J are TRBV29-1 and TRBJ2-2, with D perhaps matching TRBD2 (5 bases). Germline CDR1 and CDR2: SQVTM and ANQGSEA. CDR3 length equals 12 residues. The V and J ends lost 5 bases and 7 bases respectively, with 11 bases between them. CDR3 protein: CSVRGSDGELFF. CDR3 nucleotide sequence: TGCAGCGTTCGGGGAAGTGACGGGGAGCTGTTTTTT.

This clonotype was counted at least ten times. The chain uses TRBV6-5 and TRBJ2-7; D uncertain. Germline lookup yields CDR1 MNHEY and CDR2 SVGAGI. CDR3 size: 13 residues. Deletions cut 2 bases from V and 3 bases from J, with 8 bases between. CDR3 protein: CASSYAPLYEQYF. The CDR3 nucleotides are TGTGCCAGCAGTTACGCACCCCTCTACGAGCAGTACTTC.

The rearrangement joins TRBV5-5 to TRBJ2-3; 7 bases fit TRBD2. V lost 2 bases and J lost 1; bases outside the gene matches: 7. The CDR3 extends over 16 amino acids. Looked up from germline, CDR1 is SGHKS and CDR2 is YYEKEE (reference sequence). The CDR3 DNA is TGTGCCAGCAGCTTCAACAATGGGGGGGGCACAGATACGCAGTATTTT. The encoded protein is CASSFNNGGGTDTQYF.

This clonotype has only a few counts. A much larger clonotype is one base distant, so this may be a read error. The V call is TRBV20-1, the J call TRBJ2-7; TRBD1 might be the D (5 bases). CDR1 is DFQATT, CDR2 SNEGSKA, per germline (reference sequence). V was cut by 3 bases and J by 2 bases, with 14 bases left in between. CDR3 length: 14 residues. CDR3 protein: CSARDIQSAYEQYF. DNA of the CDR3: TGCAGTGCTAGGGACATCCAATCAGCCTACGAGCAGTACTTC.

In the case of this clonotype: Given a much more abundant clone one base away, this may be a read error. The chain uses TRBV6-6 and TRBJ2-3; no definite D call. The germline gives CDR1 MNHNY, CDR2 SVGAGI (reference sequence). The CDR3 is made up of 14 amino acids. V was trimmed by 0 bases and J by 2 bases, leaving 6 bases between them. This chain's CDR3 is CASSYSWSTDTQYF. CDR3 DNA sequence: TGTGCCAGCAGTTACTCGTGGTCCACAGATACGCAGTATTTT.

This clonotype has ten or more counts. The chain has TRBV6-1 and TRBJ2-5; TRBD1 might be the D (5 bases). V lost 6 bases to trimming and J lost 5 bases, with 19 bases between them. The CDR3 consists of 15 residues. Per the germline V gene, CDR1 is MNHNS and CDR2 is SASEGT. The CDR3 here is CASRDRDSMRETQYF. The CDR3 DNA reads TGTGCCAGCAGGGATCGAGACAGTATGAGGGAGACCCAGTACTTC.

In its sample, this clonotype was seen many times. V is TRBV29-1 and J is TRBJ2-7; D tentatively fits TRBD1 or TRBD2 (5 bases each). This CDR3 spans 14 amino acids. Deletions cut 4 bases from V and 5 bases from J, with 18 bases between. From germline, CDR1 is SQVTM and CDR2 ANQGSEA. The CDR3 nucleotides are TGCAGCGTTGTGCCCGGGGACGACCTGAACGAGCAGTACTTC. This codes for CSVVPGDDLNEQYF.

This clonotype was seen more than once but under ten times. The CDR3 bases are TGCGCCAGCAGCCGGGTCTTGAGCGGGAGCGGCAATGAGCAGTTCTTC. Translated: CASSRVLSGSGNEQFF. The chain recombines TRBV4-3 with TRBJ2-1; 8 bases are shared with TRBD2. The CDR3 is 16 amino acids. Germline CDR1 is LGHNA and CDR2 is YSLEER. The V gene end was trimmed by 4 bases and the J gene end by 6 bases; junction bases not matched to a gene: 11.

As regards this clonotype: A clone one base away is much larger, so this may be a read error. The rearrangement joins TRBV7-6 to TRBJ2-3; tentative D call: TRBD1 (5 bases). CDR3 length: 14 residues. Germline V gene lookup returns CDR1 SGHVS and CDR2 FNYEAQ. V was cut by 7 bases and J by 1 base, with 12 bases left in between. The CDR3 here is CASIFQGGTDTQYF. DNA for the CDR3: TGTGCCAGCATCTTCCAGGGTGGCACAGATACGCAGTATTTT.

The sample holds a few counts of this clonotype. The rearrangement links TRBV6-1 to TRBJ2-3; TRBD2 might be the D (5 bases). Per germline, CDR1 MNHNS and CDR2 SASEGT. Trimming removed 6 bases from V and 2 bases from J, with 15 bases in between. This CDR3 has 15 residues. The CDR3 nucleotides read TGTGCCAGCAGCCCACGAGGGCTCCCCACAGATACGCAGTATTTT. Encoded protein: CASSPRGLPTDTQYF.

On this clonotype: Given a much more abundant clone one base away, this may be a read error. The chain uses TRBV7-9 and TRBJ2-3; D gene ambiguous. The V gene's germline CDR1 is SEHNR and CDR2 FQNEAQ (reference sequence). This CDR3 comprises 15 residues. V lost 8 bases and J lost 4, with 19 bases in between. The CDR3 sequence: CASGPFPKGADTQYF. DNA for the CDR3: TGTGCCAGCGGCCCTTTTCCAAAGGGCGCAGATACGCAGTATTTT.

Ten or more counts support this clonotype. This sequence joins TRBV12-3 or TRBV12-4 and TRBJ2-3; 7 bases agree with TRBD1. V shed 1 base, J shed 0 bases, and the junction held 4 bases outside the gene matches. CDR3 size: 16 residues. CDR3 nucleotides: TGTGCCAGCAGTTTAGTGGGACAGTTTAGCACAGATACGCAGTATTTT. Its translation: CASSLVGQFSTDTQYF.

In its sample, this clonotype was seen a few times. J is TRBJ2-3 and V is TRBV19; 7 bases agree with TRBD1. In germline, CDR1 is LNHDA, CDR2 SQIVND (reference sequence). This CDR3 region has 14 residues. The V segment lost 8 bases and the J segment 2 bases; nucleotides outside the gene matches: 7. The DNA of the CDR3 is TGTGCCAGTTCTGCCGGGACAGCCACAGATACGCAGTATTTT. This encodes CASSAGTATDTQYF.

This clonotype was seen at least ten times. V is TRBV30 and J is TRBJ2-5; no reliable D call. The CDR3 is 14 residues long. The V end lost 4 bases, the J end lost 1 base, and 13 bases lay between the germline ends. Germline values: CDR1 GTSNPN, CDR2 SVGIG (reference sequence). CDR3 DNA: TGTGCCTGGACTATGAGCGCCTCCCAAGAGACCCAGTACTTC. Translated: CAWTMSASQETQYF.